A selection of T cell receptor beta chains follows, all from one sample in a study of high-grade serous ovarian cancer treatment subgroups. TCRdb keeps only in-frame clones here, not all; method: immunoSEQ multiplex PCR. The data show some 20,000 clones, around 74% seen once. Input material: tumor tissue. Receptors were obtained from a human donor with high-grade serous ovarian cancer. CDR3s include the opening cysteine and the closing phenylalanine or tryptophan. A D gene is named only where the DNA matches it firmly. The size field is filled for only some rows; it gives once, few, many or a size class.

CDR3,DNA,D,size,J,V
CASRIGTEAFF,TGTGCCAGTCGCATAGGTACTGAAGCTTTCTTT,NA,few,TRBJ1-1,TRBV19
CATRGLAERYEQYF,TGTGCCACCCGAGGACTAGCGGAACGCTACGAGCAGTACTTC,TRBD2,NA,TRBJ2-7,TRBV6-6
CASSSYLRGLNTEAFF,TGTGCCAGCAGCTCATACCTCAGGGGGCTAAACACTGAAGCTTTCTTT,TRBD1,NA,TRBJ1-1,TRBV13
CASSLVRGELFF,TGTGCCAGCAGCTTGGTGCGAGGGGAGCTGTTTTTT,NA,once,TRBJ2-2,TRBV5-8
CASQSGTGQETQYF,TGTGCCAGTCAATCCGGGACAGGACAAGAGACCCAGTACTTC,TRBD1,once,TRBJ2-5,TRBV19
CASSFAMNTEAFF,TGTGCCAGCAGCTTTGCCATGAACACTGAAGCTTTCTTT,NA,NA,TRBJ1-1,TRBV7-9
CASSLGQNTEAFF,TGTGCCAGCAGCTTAGGACAGAACACTGAAGCTTTCTTT,NA,few,TRBJ1-1,TRBV7-3
CASKEGQGARGGYTF,TGTGCCAGTAAGGAGGGACAGGGGGCGCGTGGGGGCTACACCTTC,TRBD1,NA,TRBJ1-2,TRBV19
CAISEIGGGETQYF,TGTGCCATCAGTGAGATTGGGGGCGGAGAGACCCAGTACTTC,NA,NA,TRBJ2-5,TRBV10-3
CARPGLAGEDTQYF,TGCGCCCGACCGGGACTAGCGGGAGAGGATACGCAGTATTTT,TRBD2,NA,TRBJ2-3,TRBV4-3
CASSLKGSNQPQHF,TGTGCCAGCAGTTTGAAGGGTAGCAATCAGCCCCAGCATTTT,NA,few,TRBJ1-5,TRBV27
CASSSGLNYGYTF,TGTGCCAGCAGCTCTGGACTTAACTATGGCTACACCTTC,NA,few,TRBJ1-2,TRBV7-9
CASSSIGRDSNQPQHF,TGTGCCAGCAGTTCCATTGGTCGGGACAGCAATCAGCCCCAGCATTTT,NA,NA,TRBJ1-5,TRBV28
CASSFRGASSYNSPLHF,TGTGCCAGCAGCTTTCGGGGTGCGAGCTCCTATAATTCACCCCTCCACTTT,NA,NA,TRBJ1-6,TRBV13
CASRIRDGEGYGYTF,TGTGCCAGCCGAATAAGGGACGGCGAGGGATATGGCTACACCTTC,NA,NA,TRBJ1-2,TRBV2
CASSEWEGPESEQFF,TGTGCCAGCAGTGAGTGGGAGGGCCCGGAGAGTGAGCAGTTCTTC,TRBD2,NA,TRBJ2-1,TRBV6-4
CASSRLLSSYEQYF,TGTGCCAGCAGCCGACTCCTGAGCTCCTACGAGCAGTACTTC,NA,NA,TRBJ2-7,TRBV28
CASSLEVGARGETQYF,TGTGCCAGCAGCTTAGAGGTGGGGGCGCGAGGGGAGACCCAGTACTTC,NA,NA,TRBJ2-5,TRBV11-3
CASSSGTDHSGNTIYF,TGTGCCAGCAGTTCGGGGACAGATCACTCTGGAAACACCATATATTTT,TRBD1,few,TRBJ1-3,TRBV28
CASHTRVGHSGANVLTF,TGTGCCAGCCATACCCGGGTTGGTCACTCTGGGGCCAACGTCCTGACTTTC,NA,NA,TRBJ2-6,TRBV18
CASSSRQGNYGYTF,TGTGCCAGCAGCTCCCGACAGGGAAACTATGGCTACACCTTC,TRBD1,few,TRBJ1-2,TRBV7-2
CASSLGHPGGFHQPQHF,TGCGCCAGCAGCTTGGGCCATCCAGGGGGCTTCCATCAGCCCCAGCATTTT,TRBD1,NA,TRBJ1-5,TRBV5-1
CASSLRPQGGNTIYF,TGTGCCAGCAGTTTACGCCCACAGGGCGGAAACACCATATATTTT,NA,few,TRBJ1-3,TRBV28
CASSQVSGGDYGYTF,TGCGCCAGCAGCCAAGTCTCGGGGGGCGACTATGGCTACACCTTC,NA,NA,TRBJ1-2,TRBV4-3
CASSSQGPTTNNEQFF,TGCGCCAGCAGCTCCCAGGGGCCCACAACCAACAATGAGCAGTTCTTC,NA,NA,TRBJ2-1,TRBV5-1
CASTRSRAVTEAFF,TGTGCCAGCACAAGGAGCAGGGCGGTCACTGAAGCTTTCTTT,NA,NA,TRBJ1-1,TRBV6-5
CASSTGGANTEAFF,TGTGCCAGTAGTACGGGGGGAGCGAACACTGAAGCTTTCTTT,NA,NA,TRBJ1-1,TRBV19
CARSLGTGPNYGYTF,TGTGCCAGAAGCCTAGGGACAGGACCCAACTATGGCTACACCTTC,TRBD1,NA,TRBJ1-2,TRBV5-3
CSVVGLAQTGANVLTF,TGCAGCGTTGTAGGACTAGCGCAGACTGGGGCCAACGTCCTGACTTTC,TRBD2,NA,TRBJ2-6,TRBV29-1
CASRQWGSHGELFF,TGTGCCAGCAGACAGTGGGGGTCGCACGGGGAGCTGTTTTTT,NA,NA,TRBJ2-2,TRBV11-3
CASSSGVASYEQYF,TGTGCCAGTAGTTCCGGGGTCGCATCCTACGAGCAGTACTTC,NA,NA,TRBJ2-7,TRBV19
CSGVISGANVLTF,TGCAGCGGTGTGATCTCTGGGGCCAACGTCCTGACTTTC,NA,NA,TRBJ2-6,TRBV29-1
CSATHNEQFF,TGCAGCGCTACCCACAATGAGCAGTTCTTC,NA,NA,TRBJ2-1,TRBV29-1
CASSGTGSGNQPQHF,TGTGCCAGCAGTGGGACAGGGTCGGGCAATCAGCCCCAGCATTTT,TRBD1,NA,TRBJ1-5,TRBV2
CSVAGTSGRWGTGELFF,TGCAGCGTCGCCGGGACTAGCGGGAGGTGGGGCACCGGGGAGCTGTTTTTT,TRBD2,NA,TRBJ2-2,TRBV29-1